Listed below are T cell receptor beta chains from one sample, sequenced in a study of PD-L1 blockade in urothelial cancer. TCRdb keeps only in-frame clones here, not all; method: immunoSEQ multiplex PCR. The data contain some 51,000 clones, approximately 86% of them singletons. Sequenced material: PBMCs, taken around atezolizumab (anti-PD-L1) treatment. The receptor source for this set is a man in his sixties with urothelial cancer. Both conserved end residues are part of each CDR3. The D gene is left open where the match is weak. Clone size is shown for a subset of rows, as once, few, many or a class of expanded clone.

size	V	J	D	DNA	CDR3
.	TRBV7-3	TRBJ2-3	TRBD2	TGTGCCAGCAGCGCAAACGCGGGAGGCACAGATACGCAGTATTTT	CASSANAGGTDTQYF
.	TRBV11-3	TRBJ2-1	.	TGTGCCAGCAGCTTAGTGCGGGGTTTCCGAGGGAGTGAGCAGTTCTTC	CASSLVRGFRGSEQFF
.	TRBV9	TRBJ2-7	TRBD1	TGTGCCAGCAGCGTGACAGGGGTTGAAACCTACGAGCAGTACTTC	CASSVTGVETYEQYF
.	TRBV5-1	TRBJ1-4	TRBD1	TGCGCCAGCAGTTACGGCCCCTCAGGGGGCACTGAAAAACTGTTTTTT	CASSYGPSGGTEKLFF
.	TRBV15	TRBJ1-2	.	TGTGCCACGGCCTCCGCCGCTGGCTACACCTTC	CATASAAGYTF
few	TRBV9	TRBJ2-1	.	TGTGCCAGCAGCGGGCGGGCCAACTCCTACAATGAGCAGTTCTTC	CASSGRANSYNEQFF
.	TRBV5-1	TRBJ2-7	.	TGCGCCAGCAGCTTACCAGGGACAAACCCTTACGAGCAGTACTTC	CASSLPGTNPYEQYF
.	TRBV19	TRBJ2-3	TRBD1	TGTGCCAGTAGTCCCAAAATAGTGACAGGGAGTTGGCCAGATACGCAGTATTTT	CASSPKIVTGSWPDTQYF
.	TRBV30	TRBJ1-5	.	TGTGCCTGGACCCGGGAACAGCCCCAGCATTTT	CAWTREQPQHF
.	TRBV27	TRBJ2-1	.	TGTGCCAGCAGTTTCTTAGATGAGCAGTTCTTC	CASSFLDEQFF
.	TRBV7-2	TRBJ2-7	.	TGTGCCAGCAGAAAACCCAGCCAGGGTTGGTCCTACGAGCAGTACTTC	CASRKPSQGWSYEQYF
.	TRBV7-9	TRBJ1-1	.	TGTGCCAGCAGCTTGCCCAGGGACACTGAAGCTTTCTTT	CASSLPRDTEAFF
.	TRBV7-8	TRBJ1-4	TRBD1	TGTGCCAGCAGCTTAGGTTACAGGGGGCGAGAAAAACTGTTTTTT	CASSLGYRGREKLFF
.	TRBV4-1	TRBJ1-2	.	TGCGCCAGCAGCCAGGGGGCCGGTGGCTACACCTTC	CASSQGAGGYTF
.	TRBV14	TRBJ1-2	.	TGTGCCAGCAGCCAAGATCGCGGGGGAAGCTATGGCTACACCTTC	CASSQDRGGSYGYTF
once	TRBV19	TRBJ1-1	TRBD1	TGTGCCAGTAAGCCGGGACAGGGGAACACTGAAGCTTTCTTT	CASKPGQGNTEAFF
.	TRBV6-5	TRBJ1-1	.	TGTGCCAGCAGTTACATTCCGGGGGGGTCGGGCACTGAAGCTTTCTTT	CASSYIPGGSGTEAFF